This T cell receptor (beta chain) was found in a study of T cells expressing NK-cell markers (dated by TCRdb to the early 2020s). With respect to the entire study: In sorted CD3+CD56+NKG2C+, CD3+CD56+NKG2C- and CD3+CD56-NKG2C+ T-cell subsets from several donors, TCR beta-chain repertoires were profiled. Of the eight sequenced donors, seven were found to be HCMV-seropositive and one was found to be HCMV-seronegative. The study sequenced eight donors, all healthy volunteers chosen at random: three men and five women. Libraries were sequenced as 2 x 150 bp reads on Illumina HiSeq 2000/2500, MiSeq or NextSeq.

The data were produced on an Illumina HiSeq 2000. The TCR beta cDNA libraries were made using 5'RACE template switching, a step that added both a universal primer site and unique molecular identifiers. Priming for cDNA synthesis came from the TCR beta constant segment, and two successive PCR amplification steps followed. Regarding the original processing steps: Reads were demultiplexed and grouped by UMI with MIGEC, and clonotypes were assembled and quantified with MiTCR. To exclude erroneous sequences, any TCR cDNA sequence not supported by at least two reads was discarded. The tcR package was used for downstream repertoire analysis, and clonotypes were matched across fractions by CDR3 nucleotide sequence plus V segment. VDJmatch was used to annotate antigen specificity against VDJdb, with one amino acid substitution allowed in CDR3. Reprocessed by TCRdb, the reads give a single entry per CDR3 protein sequence, without DNA. The V and J calls come from TCRdb's annotation, not from the publication. The table for this sample records 150,000 to 160,000 distinct CDR3 sequences. The ten largest make up about 39% of the sample.

The germline V gene yields SGDLS for CDR1 and YYNGEE for CDR2. The CDR3, from cysteine to phenylalanine, totals 13 residues. No DNA is recorded. A note on this clonotype: This receptor's antigen is unknown.

A commercial ELISA kit detecting HCMV-specific IgG in serum was used to determine HCMV serostatus. Peripheral blood mononuclear cells were isolated from blood by Ficoll density gradient centrifugation. Summary of the overall study and its limitations: In roughly six donors, the dominant CD3+CD56+NKG2C+ clonotypes were among the top 10 CD8+ clonotypes and accounted for about 1.0-7.5% of CD8+ T cells. It remained unclear whether the expanded NKG2C-expressing T cell clones were specific for HCMV antigens. Those dominant clonotypes were again the most abundant among CD3+CD56-NKG2C+ cells in four donors, at about 25-60.1%.

The sample consisted of blood T cells: a sorted CD56 or NKG2C T cell subset, CD4+ or CD8+ T cells, or bulk PBMC T cells (not recorded which). This clonotype originated in a woman aged 45-60 years in good health. Donor details come from another sample of the same person, matched by shared clones. The chain is assembled from TRBV9 and TRBJ2-5. The CDR3 reads CASSVEERETQYF.